The subject of this entry is one T cell receptor (beta chain). Its cognate antigen is unknown. These data belong to a study of Ad26.COV2.S vaccination and SARS-CoV-2 variants. Study-wide context: Donor allocation was to the COV1001 Ad26.COV2.S trial arm. Into the muscle, Ad26.COV2.S was dosed once or twice, 56 days apart.

Method: immunoSEQ multiplex PCR; TCRdb's copy keeps in-frame clones and lacks some. The repertoire has fewer than 400,000 clones, 70% to 90% of them found once; the top ten carry around 2.2%. Overall study findings and caveats: Spike-specific TCR breadth was greater after Ad26.COV2.S than placebo.

Treatment given: around 19 received Ad26.COV2.S at low or high dose, single or two shots; several received placebo; per-sample allocation not given. All samples were drawn on day 63, counting from the first vaccine or placebo injection. The sample came from a Boston adult aged 18-55 years. The sequence was collected from a person between 18 and 60 years old who received the Ad26.COV2.S COVID-19 vaccine or a placebo. Sequenced material: peripheral blood, taken in a trial of Ad26.COV2.S vaccine versus placebo.

Written as DNA, the CDR3 is TGCGCCAGCAGCTTTGGGACGGAAGGTAATCAGCCCCAGCATTTT. This sequence encodes CASSFGTEGNQPQHF. V and J are TRBV5-1 and TRBJ1-5; a weak D match, TRBD1 (5 bases). Trimming removed 2 bases at V and 4 bases at J, with 13 bases between. The CDR3 loop spans 15 amino acids. Germline CDR1 SGHRS, CDR2 YFSETQ.